What follows describes a single T cell receptor beta chain. Its antigen is unknown. This entry belongs to a study of cytomegalovirus exposure and HLA in healthy donors. Study-wide results and caveats: Reportedly, diagnosis of cytomegalovirus status by the classifier showed high specificity and sensitivity. An analysis was carried out at a later point. It showed that HLA-associated TCR beta chains were more clonally expanded than equally common non-associated chains.

CDR1 is MNHNY, CDR2 SVGAGI, per germline (reference sequence). The CDR3 totals 14 residues. V shed 5 bases and J shed 2 bases, with 13 bases lying between them. The PCR was carried out with 60 Vbeta primers and 13 Jbeta primers. Assay used: immunoSEQ multiplex PCR; TCRdb lists only in-frame clones, some missing. The sample yields roughly 200,000 clones, about 80% seen once. Sequenced input: PBMCs. The receptor was isolated from a man in his sixties in good health and CMV-seronegative. The chain is built from TRBV6-6 and TRBJ2-7, with D possibly TRBD2 on 6 matching bases. CDR3 region: CASSAGTGTYEQYF. The CDR3 nucleotides read TGTGCCAGCAGTGCCGGGACTGGAACCTACGAGCAGTACTTC.